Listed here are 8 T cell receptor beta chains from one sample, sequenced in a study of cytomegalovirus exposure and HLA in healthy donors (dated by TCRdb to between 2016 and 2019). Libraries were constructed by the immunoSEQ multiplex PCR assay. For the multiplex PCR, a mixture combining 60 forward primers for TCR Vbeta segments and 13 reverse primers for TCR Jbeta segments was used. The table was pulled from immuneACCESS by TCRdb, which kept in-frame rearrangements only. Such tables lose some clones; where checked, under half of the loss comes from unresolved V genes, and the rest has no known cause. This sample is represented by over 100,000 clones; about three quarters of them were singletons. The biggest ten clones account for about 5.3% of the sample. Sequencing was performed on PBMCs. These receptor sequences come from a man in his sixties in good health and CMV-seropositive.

The CDR3 DNA reads TGTGCCAGCAGCTTAGAAGGGACAGGGGGCGATGGCTACACCTTC. Protein product: CASSLEGTGGDGYTF. This chain connects TRBV7-2 to TRBJ1-2, with 12 bases matching TRBD1. The germline CDR1 and CDR2 sequences are SGHTA and FQGNSA. The V gene end was trimmed by 1 base and the J gene end by 6 bases; junction bases not matched to a gene: 3. The CDR3 is 15 amino acids.

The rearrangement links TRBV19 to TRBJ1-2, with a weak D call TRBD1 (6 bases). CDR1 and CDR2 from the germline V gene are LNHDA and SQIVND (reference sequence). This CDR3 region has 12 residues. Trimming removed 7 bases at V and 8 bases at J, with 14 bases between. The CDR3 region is CASKGVRGGYTF. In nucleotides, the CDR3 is TGTGCCAGTAAGGGGGTTCGTGGAGGCTACACCTTC.

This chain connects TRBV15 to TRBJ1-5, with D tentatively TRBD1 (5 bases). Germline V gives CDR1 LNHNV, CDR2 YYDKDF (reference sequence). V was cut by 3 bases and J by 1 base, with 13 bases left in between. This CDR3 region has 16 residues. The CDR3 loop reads CATSRGRGASNQPQHF. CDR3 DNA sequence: TGTGCCACCAGCAGGGGGCGCGGCGCAAGCAATCAGCCCCAGCATTTT.

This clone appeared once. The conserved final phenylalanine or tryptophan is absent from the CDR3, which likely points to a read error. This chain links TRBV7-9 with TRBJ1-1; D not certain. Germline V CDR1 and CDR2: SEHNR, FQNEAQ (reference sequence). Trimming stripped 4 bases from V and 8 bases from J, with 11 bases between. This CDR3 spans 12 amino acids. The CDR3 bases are TGTGCCAGCAGCTCTGACATCAGGGAAGCTTTCCTT. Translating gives CASSSDIREAFL.

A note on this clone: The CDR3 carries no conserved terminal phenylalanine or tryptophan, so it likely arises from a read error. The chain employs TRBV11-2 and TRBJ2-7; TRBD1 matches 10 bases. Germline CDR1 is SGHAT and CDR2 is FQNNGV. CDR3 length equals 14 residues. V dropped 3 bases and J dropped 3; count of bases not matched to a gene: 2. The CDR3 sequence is CASSFGTGDYEQYL. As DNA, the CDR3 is TGTGCCAGCAGCTTTGGGACAGGGGACTACGAGCAGTACCTC.

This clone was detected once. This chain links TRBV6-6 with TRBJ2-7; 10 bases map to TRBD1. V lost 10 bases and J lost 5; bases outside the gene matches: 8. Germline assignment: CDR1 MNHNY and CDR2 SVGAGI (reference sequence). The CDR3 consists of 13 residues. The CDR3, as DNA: TGTGCCACGAGGGGGACAGGGGTCCACGAGCAGTACTTC. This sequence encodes CATRGTGVHEQYF.

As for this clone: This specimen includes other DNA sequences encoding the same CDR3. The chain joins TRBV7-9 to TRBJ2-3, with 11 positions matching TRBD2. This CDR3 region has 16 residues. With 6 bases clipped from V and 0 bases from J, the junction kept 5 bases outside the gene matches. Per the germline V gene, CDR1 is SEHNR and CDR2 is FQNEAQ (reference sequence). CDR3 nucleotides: TGTGCCAGCAGTCCCTTAGCGGGGGGGAGCACAGATACGCAGTATTTT. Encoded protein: CASSPLAGGSTDTQYF. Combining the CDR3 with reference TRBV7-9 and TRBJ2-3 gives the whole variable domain DTGVSQNPRHKITKRGQNVTFRCDPISEHNRLYWYRQTLGQGPEFLTYFQNEAQLEKSRLLSDRFSAERPKGSFSTLEIQRTEQGDSAMYLCASSPLAGGSTDTQYFGPGTRLTVL.

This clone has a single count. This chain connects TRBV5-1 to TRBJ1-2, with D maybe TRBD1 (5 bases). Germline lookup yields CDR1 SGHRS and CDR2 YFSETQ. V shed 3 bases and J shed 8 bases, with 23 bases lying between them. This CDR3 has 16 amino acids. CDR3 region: CASSYGPQGPSRGYTF. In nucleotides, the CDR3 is TGCGCCAGCAGCTATGGTCCGCAGGGCCCCAGTCGGGGCTACACCTTC.